This T cell receptor beta chain was recovered during a study of Graves' ophthalmopathy and Graves' hyperthyroidism. Amplified TCR beta CDR3 regions were obtained using RNA transcripts as template. A first-round RT-PCR used HTBI primers, followed by a second-round multiplex PCR. MiXCR was run by TCRdb on the multiplex PCR reads, yielding one entry per CDR3 protein. The sample yields 450,000 or so distinct CDR3 sequences, around an eighth seen once. J lost 4 bases, V lost 1 base, and 6 bases had no gene match. This CDR3 contains 15 residues. CDR1 and CDR2 (germline): SGHTA, FQGNSA. This clonotype was detected many times.

Input material: blood. This clonotype was obtained from a woman in her 30s with Graves' ophthalmopathy. The chain employs TRBV7-2 and TRBJ2-7; 8 bases line up with TRBD1. CDR3 coding DNA: TGTGCCAGCAGCTTAGGACAGGGGTCCCTATACGAGCAGTACTTC. Translated, it gives CASSLGQGSLYEQYF.